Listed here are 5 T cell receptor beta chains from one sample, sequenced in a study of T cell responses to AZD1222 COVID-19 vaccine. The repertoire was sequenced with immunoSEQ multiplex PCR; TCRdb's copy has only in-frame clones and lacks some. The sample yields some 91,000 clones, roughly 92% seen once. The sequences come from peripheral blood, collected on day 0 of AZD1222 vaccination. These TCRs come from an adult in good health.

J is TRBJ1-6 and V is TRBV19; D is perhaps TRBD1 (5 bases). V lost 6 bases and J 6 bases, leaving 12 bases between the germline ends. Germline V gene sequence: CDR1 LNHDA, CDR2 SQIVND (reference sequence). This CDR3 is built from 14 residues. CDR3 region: CASRSGRINSPLHF. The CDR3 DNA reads TGTGCCAGTAGGTCGGGACGGATTAATTCACCCCTCCACTTT.

The CDR3 sequence is CASSTPDRYQPQHF. DNA for the CDR3: TGTGCCAGTAGTACCCCTGACAGGTATCAGCCCCAGCATTTT. The chain combines TRBV19 with TRBJ1-5; possibly TRBD1 for D (6 bases). The V gene's germline CDR1 is LNHDA and CDR2 SQIVND (reference sequence). The CDR3 consists of 14 residues. Trimming pared 4 bases from V and 5 bases from J, leaving 12 bases between.

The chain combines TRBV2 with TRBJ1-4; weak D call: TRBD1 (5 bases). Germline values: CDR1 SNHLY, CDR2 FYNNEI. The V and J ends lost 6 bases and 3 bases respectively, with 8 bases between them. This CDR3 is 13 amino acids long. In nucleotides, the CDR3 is TGTGCCAGCAGAGGGGCTGCTAATGAAAAACTGTTTTTT. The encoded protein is CASRGAANEKLFF.

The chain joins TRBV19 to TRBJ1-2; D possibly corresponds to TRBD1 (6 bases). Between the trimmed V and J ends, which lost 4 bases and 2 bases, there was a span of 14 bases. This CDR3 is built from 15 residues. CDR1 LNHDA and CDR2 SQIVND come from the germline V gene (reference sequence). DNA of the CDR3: TGTGCCAGTAGTACCCGGGACACCTCGAACTATGGCTACACCTTC. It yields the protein CASSTRDTSNYGYTF.

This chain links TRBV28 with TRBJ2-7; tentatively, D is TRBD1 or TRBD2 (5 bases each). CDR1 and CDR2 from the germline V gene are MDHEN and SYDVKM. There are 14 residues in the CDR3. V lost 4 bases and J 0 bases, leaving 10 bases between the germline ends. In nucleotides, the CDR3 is TGTGCCAGCAGTTCGGGGACCTCCTCCTACGAGCAGTACTTC. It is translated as CASSSGTSSYEQYF.